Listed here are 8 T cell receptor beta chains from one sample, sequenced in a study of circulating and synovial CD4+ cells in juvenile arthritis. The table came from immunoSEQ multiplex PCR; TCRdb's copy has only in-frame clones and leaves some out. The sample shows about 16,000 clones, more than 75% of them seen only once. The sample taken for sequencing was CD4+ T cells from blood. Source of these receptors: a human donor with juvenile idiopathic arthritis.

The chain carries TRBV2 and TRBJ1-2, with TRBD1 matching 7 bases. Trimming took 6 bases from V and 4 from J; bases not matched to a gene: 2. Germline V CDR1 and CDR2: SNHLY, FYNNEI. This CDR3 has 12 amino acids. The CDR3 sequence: CASSRDSYGYTF. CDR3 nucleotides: TGTGCCAGCAGCCGGGACAGCTATGGCTACACCTTC. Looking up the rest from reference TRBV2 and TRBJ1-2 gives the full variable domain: EPEVTQTPSHQVTQMGQEVILRCVPISNHLYFYWYRQILGQKVEFLVSFYNNEISEKSEIFDDQFSVERPDGSNFTLKIRSTKLEDSAMYFCASSRDSYGYTFGSGTRLTVV.

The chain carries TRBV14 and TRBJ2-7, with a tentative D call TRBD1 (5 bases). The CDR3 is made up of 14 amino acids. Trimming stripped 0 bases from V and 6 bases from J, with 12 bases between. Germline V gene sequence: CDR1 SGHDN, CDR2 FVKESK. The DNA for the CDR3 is TGTGCCAGCAGCCAAGACAAACAGGTGGCCGAGCAGTACTTC. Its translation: CASSQDKQVAEQYF.

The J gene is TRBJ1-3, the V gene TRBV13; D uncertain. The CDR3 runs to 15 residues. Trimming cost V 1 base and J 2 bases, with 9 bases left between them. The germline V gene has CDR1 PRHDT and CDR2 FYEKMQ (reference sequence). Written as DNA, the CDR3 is TGTGCCAGCAGCTTAGCGAGAATAGCTGGAAACACCATATATTTT. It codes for CASSLARIAGNTIYF.

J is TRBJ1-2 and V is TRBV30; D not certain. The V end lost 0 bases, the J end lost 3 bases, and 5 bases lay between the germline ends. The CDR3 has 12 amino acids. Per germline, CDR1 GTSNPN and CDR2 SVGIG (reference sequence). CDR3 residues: CAWSVAYYGYTF. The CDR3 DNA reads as TGTGCCTGGAGTGTAGCGTACTATGGCTACACCTTC.

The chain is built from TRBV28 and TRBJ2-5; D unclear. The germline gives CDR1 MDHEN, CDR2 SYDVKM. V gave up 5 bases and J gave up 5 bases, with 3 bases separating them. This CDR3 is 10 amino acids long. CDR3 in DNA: TGTGCCAGCAGTGGCGAGACCCAGTACTTC. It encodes CASSGETQYF.

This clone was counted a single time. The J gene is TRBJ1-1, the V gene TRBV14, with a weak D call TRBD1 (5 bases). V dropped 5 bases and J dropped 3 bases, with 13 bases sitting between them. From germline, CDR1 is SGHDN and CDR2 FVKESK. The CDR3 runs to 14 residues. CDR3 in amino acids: CASSKGWGYTEAFF. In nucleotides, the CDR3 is TGTGCCAGCAGCAAGGGGTGGGGATACACTGAAGCTTTCTTT.

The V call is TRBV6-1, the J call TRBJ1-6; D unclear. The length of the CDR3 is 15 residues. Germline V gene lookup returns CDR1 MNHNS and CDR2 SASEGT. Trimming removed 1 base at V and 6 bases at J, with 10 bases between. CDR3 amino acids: CASSEVLTVNSPLHF. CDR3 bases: TGTGCCAGCAGTGAAGTTTTAACAGTTAATTCACCCCTCCACTTT.

CDR3 protein: CASSPPGDYEQYF. DNA for the CDR3: TGTGCCAGCAGCCCACCGGGGGACTACGAGCAGTACTTC. The V call is TRBV5-4, the J call TRBJ2-7; possibly TRBD2 for D (6 bases). Per germline, CDR1 SGHNT and CDR2 YYREEE (reference sequence). The CDR3 runs to 13 residues. The V end was cut by 4 bases, the J end by 3 bases, with 11 bases between.